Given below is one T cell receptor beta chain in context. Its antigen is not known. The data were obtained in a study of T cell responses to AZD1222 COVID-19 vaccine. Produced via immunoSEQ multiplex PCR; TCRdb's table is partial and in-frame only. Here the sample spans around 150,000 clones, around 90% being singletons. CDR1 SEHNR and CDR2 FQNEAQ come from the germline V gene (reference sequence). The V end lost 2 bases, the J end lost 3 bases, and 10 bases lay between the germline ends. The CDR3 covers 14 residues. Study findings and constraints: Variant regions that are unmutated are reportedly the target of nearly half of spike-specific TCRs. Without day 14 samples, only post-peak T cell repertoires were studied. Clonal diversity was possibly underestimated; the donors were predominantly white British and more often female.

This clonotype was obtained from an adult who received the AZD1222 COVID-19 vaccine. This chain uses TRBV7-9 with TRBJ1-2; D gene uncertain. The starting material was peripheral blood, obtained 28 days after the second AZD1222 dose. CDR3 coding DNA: TGTGCCAGCAGCTTAACTACGGGAGACTATGGCTACACCTTC. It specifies CASSLTTGDYGYTF.